The 2 T cell receptor beta chains reported below all come from one sample, sequenced in a study of cytomegalovirus exposure and HLA in healthy donors. Use of 60 Vbeta and 13 Jbeta primers characterized the PCR. The data were produced by immunoSEQ multiplex PCR, yet TCRdb's version contains in-frame clones alone and is incomplete. The sample has around 180,000 clones, 84% seen once; the top ten hold around 4.9%. The sequenced sample was PBMCs. The receptors come from a young man in good health and CMV-seronegative.

The chain joins TRBV29-1 to TRBJ2-5, with 7 nucleotides matching TRBD2. The DNA end favors TRBJ2-7, so the J call may be wrong. This CDR3 region has 13 residues. Germline V gene sequence: CDR1 SQVTM, CDR2 ANQGSEA. The CDR3 DNA sequence: TGCAGCGTTGGGACGGGGGGTTTTTACGAGCAGTACTTC. Its protein product is CSVGTGGFYEQYF.

CDR3 bases: TGTGCCAGCAGCTTAGCCGAGGGGGGGCAGGAAGGAGTTTATGGCTACACCTTC. Its translation is CASSLAEGGQEGVYGYTF. The chain uses TRBV7-9 and TRBJ1-2; possibly TRBD1 for D (6 bases). This CDR3 region has 18 residues. In germline, CDR1 is SEHNR, CDR2 FQNEAQ (reference sequence). V gave up 0 bases and J gave up 5 bases, with 22 bases separating them.